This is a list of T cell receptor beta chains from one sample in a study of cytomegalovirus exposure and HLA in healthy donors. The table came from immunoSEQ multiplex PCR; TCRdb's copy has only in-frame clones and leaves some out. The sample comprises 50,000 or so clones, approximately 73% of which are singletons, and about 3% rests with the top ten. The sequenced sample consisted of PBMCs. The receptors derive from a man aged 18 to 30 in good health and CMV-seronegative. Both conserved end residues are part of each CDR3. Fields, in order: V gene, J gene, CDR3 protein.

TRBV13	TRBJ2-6	CASRTREISGANVLTF
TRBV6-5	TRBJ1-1	CASSKDRGNTEAFF
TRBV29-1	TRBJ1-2	CSVENPGKRAAF
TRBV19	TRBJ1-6	CASTLDRGTSPLHF
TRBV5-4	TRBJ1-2	CASTIPGQGSTEGYTF
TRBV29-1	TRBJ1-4	CSVSQGGMEKLFF
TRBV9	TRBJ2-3	CASSFSGTSTDTQYF
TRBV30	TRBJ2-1	CAWSVPLPNLDREDNEQFF
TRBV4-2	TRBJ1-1	CASSQFSGTGVGGTEAFF
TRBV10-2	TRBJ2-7	CASSSTGTEQYF
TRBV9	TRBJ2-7	CASSEAGGGTYEQYF
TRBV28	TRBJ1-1	CASSLDRFGGKAFF
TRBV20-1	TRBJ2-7	CSARPLYEQYF
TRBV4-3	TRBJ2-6	CASSTRLNSGANVLTF
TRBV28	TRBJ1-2	CATTLRVAYGYTF
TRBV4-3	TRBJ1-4	CASSQDRLPNEKLFF
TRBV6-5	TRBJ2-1	CASSVQGLHEQFF
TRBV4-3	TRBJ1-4	CASSQGFQGANEKLFF
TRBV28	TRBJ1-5	CASSPQGASQPQHF
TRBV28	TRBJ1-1	CASSPLKGAYEAFF
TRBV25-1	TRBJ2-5	CASSDPRLPRETQYF
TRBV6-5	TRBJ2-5	CASRGSSSWEETQYF
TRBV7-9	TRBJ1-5	CASSSTGVAGQPQHF
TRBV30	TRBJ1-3	CAWSDEGGIYF
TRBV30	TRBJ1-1	CAWRQNTEAFF
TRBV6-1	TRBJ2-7	CASSETTGTGAYEQYF